This T cell receptor beta chain was profiled in a study of response to subunit inactivated influenza vaccine. Study results and limitations: Researchers suggested that each seasonal influenza vaccination recruits few new T cells.

This clonotype was picked up many times. The antigen is undetermined. CDR1 and CDR2 from the germline V gene are SGHRS and YFSETQ. The CDR3 is made up of 16 amino acids. V lost 0 bases to trimming and J lost 7 bases; unmatched junction nucleotides: 7. TCRdb used MiXCR to reprocess the RT-PCR reads, holding one entry per CDR3 protein. The repertoire holds 550,000 to 600,000 distinct CDR3 sequences, with 12% as singletons. This receptor was identified in a man over 45 who received an inactivated influenza vaccine. The chain couples TRBV5-1 to TRBJ2-3; 11 bases are shared with TRBD2. Specimen: PBMCs from blood, collected on the day of vaccination. CDR3 sequence: CASSLGWLAGGNTQYF. CDR3 sequence (DNA): TGCGCCAGCAGCTTGGGCTGGCTAGCGGGGGGTAATACGCAGTATTTT.